These 20 T cell receptor beta chains share one sample of origin, sequenced in a study of a mutant IDH1 vaccine in newly diagnosed glioma. Stated time point: week 5, during vaccination. A single vaccine dose contained 300 ug of mutant IDH1 20-mer peptide, and topical imiquimod was used with it. Antigens for these TCRs are unknown. TCRdb's copy holds only in-frame clones and misses some; the assay was immunoSEQ multiplex PCR. The sample consists of tens of thousands of clones, 80% to 90% of them appearing once. This sample comprised PBMCs, obtained from a glioma patient whose treatment included an IDH1 peptide vaccine. These receptor sequences come from a man between 18 and 35 years old with glioma.

The chain combines TRBV6-5 with TRBJ2-7; no reliable D call. This CDR3 comprises 15 residues. Germline V CDR1 and CDR2: MNHEY, SVGAGI. Trimming took off 2 bases at V and 0 bases at J, with 11 bases between the two ends. The CDR3 DNA follows: TGTGCCAGCAGTTACCGCGACTGGGGCTCCTACGAGCAGTACTTC. Its translation is CASSYRDWGSYEQYF.

The chain employs TRBV5-6 and TRBJ2-7; 7 positions agree with TRBD1. The J segment lost 3 bases and the V segment lost 3 bases, leaving 18 bases of the junction unmatched. CDR1 is SGHDT, CDR2 YYEEEE, per germline. This CDR3 is 18 amino acids long. CDR3 nucleotide sequence: TGTGCCAGCAGCTCCTGGATGGGGGTCGACAGGGCAGGCTACGAGCAGTACTTC. This codes for CASSSWMGVDRAGYEQYF. The whole variable domain, filled in from reference TRBV5-6 and TRBJ2-7, reads DAGVTQSPTHLIKTRGQQVTLRCSPKSGHDTVSWYQQALGQGPQFIFQYYEEEERQRGNFPDRFSGHQFPNYSSELNVNALLLGDSALYLCASSSWMGVDRAGYEQYFGPGTRLTVT.

V is TRBV7-2 and J is TRBJ1-2; 11 nucleotides line up with TRBD1. Germline CDR1 SGHTA, CDR2 FQGNSA. Unmatched junction bases numbered 14, after V lost 0 bases and J lost 8 bases. CDR3 size: 18 residues. CDR3 protein: CASSLAGGTGGRTRGYTF. The CDR3 region has the DNA TGTGCCAGCAGCTTAGCTGGAGGGACAGGGGGACGGACCCGGGGCTACACCTTC.

The CDR3 region is CASSEIQREVLYEQYF. The CDR3 region has the DNA TGTGCCAGCAGTGAAATTCAGCGGGAGGTACTCTACGAGCAGTACTTC. This chain connects TRBV6-1 to TRBJ2-7; 9 bases align to TRBD2. The germline V gene encodes CDR1 MNHNS and CDR2 SASEGT. The length of the CDR3 is 16 residues. The V and J ends lost 2 bases and 3 bases, in that order; junction bases with no gene match: 8.

V gene TRBV6-5 combines with J gene TRBJ1-1; D gene ambiguous. The CDR3 runs to 13 residues. The germline gives CDR1 MNHEY, CDR2 SVGAGI. V lost 6 bases to trimming and J lost 5 bases, with 13 bases between them. For the CDR3, the DNA is TGTGCCAGCAGACACGGATCAATTACTGAAGCTTTCTTT. Translating it yields CASRHGSITEAFF.

This clone was picked up a small number of times. The rearrangement joins TRBV4-2 to TRBJ1-1, with 7 bases lining up with TRBD1. The CDR3 extends over 14 amino acids. Germline lookup yields CDR1 LGHNA and CDR2 YNFKEQ. V was clipped by 4 bases and J by 1 base; unmatched bases: 3. DNA for the CDR3: TGTGCCAGCAGCCGCCCAGGGGGGAACACTGAAGCTTTCTTT. Translated, it gives CASSRPGGNTEAFF.

The chain recombines TRBV20-1 with TRBJ1-1, with TRBD1 matching over 9 bases. The CDR3 totals 11 residues. The V gene's germline CDR1 is DFQATT and CDR2 SNEGSKA (reference sequence). The trim removed 6 bases at V and 7 bases at J, leaving 3 bases unmatched. For the CDR3, the DNA is TGCAGTGCACTGGACAGGGGTGAAGCTTTCTTT. Protein product: CSALDRGEAFF.

The V call is TRBV5-1, the J call TRBJ1-2; TRBD1 is a possible D gene (5 bases). The CDR3 has 14 amino acids. V dropped 4 bases and J dropped 3 bases, with 13 bases sitting between them. Germline assignment: CDR1 SGHRS and CDR2 YFSETQ. The DNA for the CDR3 is TGCGCCAGCAGCCCGGCCCCGGGGGACTATGGCTACACCTTC. Amino acid sequence: CASSPAPGDYGYTF.

The chain employs TRBV5-1 and TRBJ2-4, with 8 bases that match TRBD1. This CDR3 contains 19 residues. V lost 4 bases, J lost 0 bases, and 15 bases stayed unmatched. CDR1 is SGHRS and CDR2 is YFSETQ in the germline V gene. CDR3: CASSPLDRAATLAKNIQYF. The CDR3 DNA follows: TGCGCCAGCAGCCCGCTGGACAGGGCGGCCACGCTAGCCAAAAACATTCAGTACTTC.

This clone was observed a few times. The chain recombines TRBV14 with TRBJ1-3; D call uncertain. This CDR3 is 13 amino acids long. Germline values: CDR1 SGHDN, CDR2 FVKESK. Deletions cut 3 bases from V and 7 bases from J, with 10 bases between. As DNA, the CDR3 is TGTGCCAGCAGCCAGAGTCCGGCGAACACCATATATTTT. It yields the protein CASSQSPANTIYF.

V is TRBV30 and J is TRBJ1-2; TRBD1 agrees at 7 bases. This CDR3 spans 12 amino acids. From germline, CDR1 is GTSNPN and CDR2 SVGIG (reference sequence). With V trimmed by 4 bases and J by 3 bases, 2 bases remained unmatched. CDR3 coding DNA: TGTGCCTGGACAGGGGGAGACTATGGCTACACCTTC. Translated: CAWTGGDYGYTF.

The V call is TRBV6-5, the J call TRBJ2-7, with 7 bases aligning to TRBD1. The germline gives CDR1 MNHEY, CDR2 SVGAGI. The CDR3 contains 15 residues. J was trimmed by 2 bases and V by 7 bases; bases with no gene match: 11. For the CDR3, the DNA is TGTGCCAGCATCCCCCGGGACAGACTAACCTACGAGCAGTACTTC. This codes for CASIPRDRLTYEQYF.

The rearrangement uses TRBV2 and TRBJ1-4; D possibly corresponds to TRBD1 (5 bases). The CDR3 consists of 15 residues. Trimming pared 8 bases from V and 7 bases from J, leaving 20 bases between. Germline V gene data show CDR1 as SNHLY and CDR2 as FYNNEI. This chain's CDR3 is CASAPGLGRGEKLFF. The CDR3, as DNA: TGTGCCAGCGCCCCGGGACTCGGGAGGGGTGAAAAACTGTTTTTT.

This clone showed up just once. The chain joins TRBV2 to TRBJ2-7; D remains unclear. The germline V gene encodes CDR1 SNHLY and CDR2 FYNNEI. CDR3 length: 14 residues. V lost 7 bases to trimming and J lost 9 bases, with 22 bases between them. The CDR3 here is CASTEVALTSRQYF. Here the CDR3 DNA reads TGTGCCAGCACCGAGGTGGCTCTGACATCGCGGCAGTACTTC.

This chain's CDR3 is CASSIIGGGTEAFF. The CDR3 nucleotides are TGTGCCAGTAGTATCATCGGGGGAGGAACTGAAGCTTTCTTT. The chain employs TRBV19 and TRBJ1-1, with D maybe TRBD1 (5 bases). CDR3 length equals 14 residues. Germline CDR1 and CDR2: LNHDA and SQIVND (reference sequence). Deletions cut 3 bases from V and 5 bases from J, with 13 bases between.

V is TRBV19 and J is TRBJ2-7; D unclear. The germline CDR1 and CDR2 sequences are LNHDA and SQIVND (reference sequence). V was cut by 4 bases and J by 7 bases, with 14 bases left in between. The CDR3 is 13 amino acids. CDR3 in amino acids: CASSTRTWEEQYF. The DNA of the CDR3 is TGTGCCAGTAGTACCCGAACCTGGGAAGAGCAGTACTTC.

J is TRBJ1-6 and V is TRBV5-1; the D is unclear. CDR3 length equals 14 residues. CDR1 and CDR2 from the germline V gene are SGHRS and YFSETQ. Trimming shortened V by 0 bases and J by 8 bases, and 9 bases separated the two germline ends. The CDR3 region has the DNA TGCGCCAGCAGCTTGGGGCAGGCTGATTCACCCCTCCACTTT. Translating it yields CASSLGQADSPLHF.

This chain uses TRBV29-1 with TRBJ2-3; 7 bases are a match to TRBD1. V trimming: 6 bases; J trimming: 1 base; junction bases outside the gene matches: 4. Germline lookup yields CDR1 SQVTM and CDR2 ANQGSEA. The CDR3 consists of 13 residues. The CDR3 DNA follows: TGCAGCGTCGGGACAGTGGGCACAGATACGCAGTATTTT. Its translation is CSVGTVGTDTQYF.

This rearrangement joins TRBV7-2 to TRBJ1-1; D is uncertain. V shed 6 bases and J shed 6 bases, with 14 bases lying between them. The CDR3 length is 13 residues. The germline V gene has CDR1 SGHTA and CDR2 FQGNSA. The CDR3 DNA sequence: TGTGCCAGCAGGACGCCAAACCTAGCTGAAGCTTTCTTT. Its protein is CASRTPNLAEAFF.

The chain has TRBV5-1 and TRBJ1-1; D possibly corresponds to TRBD1 (5 bases). Trimming stripped 7 bases from V and 2 bases from J, with 12 bases between. The length of the CDR3 is 13 residues. Looked up from germline, CDR1 is SGHRS and CDR2 is YFSETQ. The CDR3 coding sequence is TGCGCCAGCGGCCAGAGGGGAAACACTGAAGCTTTCTTT. The encoded protein is CASGQRGNTEAFF.